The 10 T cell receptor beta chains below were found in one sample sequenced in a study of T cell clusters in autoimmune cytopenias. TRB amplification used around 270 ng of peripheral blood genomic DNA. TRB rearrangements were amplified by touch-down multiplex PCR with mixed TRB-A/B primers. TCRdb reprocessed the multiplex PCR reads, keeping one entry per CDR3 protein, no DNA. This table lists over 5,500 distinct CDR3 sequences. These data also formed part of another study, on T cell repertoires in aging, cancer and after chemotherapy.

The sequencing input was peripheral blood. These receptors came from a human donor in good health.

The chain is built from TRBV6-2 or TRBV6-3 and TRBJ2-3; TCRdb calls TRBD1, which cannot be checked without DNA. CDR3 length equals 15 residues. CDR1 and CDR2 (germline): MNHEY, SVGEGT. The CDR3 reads CASSYSRGRSDTQYF.

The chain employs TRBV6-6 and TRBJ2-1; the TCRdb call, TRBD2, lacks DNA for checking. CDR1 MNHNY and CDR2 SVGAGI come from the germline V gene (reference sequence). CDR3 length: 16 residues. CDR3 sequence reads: CASSYSLTGLYNEQFF.

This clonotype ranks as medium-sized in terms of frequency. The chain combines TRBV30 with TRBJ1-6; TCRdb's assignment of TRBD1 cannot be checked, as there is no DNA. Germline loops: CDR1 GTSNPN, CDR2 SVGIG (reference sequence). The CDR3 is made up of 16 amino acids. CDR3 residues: CAWNRGGQAFNSPLHF.

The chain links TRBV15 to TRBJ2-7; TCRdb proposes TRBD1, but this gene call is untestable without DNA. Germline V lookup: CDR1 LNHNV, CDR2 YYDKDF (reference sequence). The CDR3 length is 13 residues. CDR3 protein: CATAGGQSYEQYF.

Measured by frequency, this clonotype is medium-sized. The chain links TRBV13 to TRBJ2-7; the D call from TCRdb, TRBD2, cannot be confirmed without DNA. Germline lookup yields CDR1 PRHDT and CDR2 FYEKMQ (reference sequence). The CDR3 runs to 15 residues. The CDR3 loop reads CASSSGLAVSYEQYF.

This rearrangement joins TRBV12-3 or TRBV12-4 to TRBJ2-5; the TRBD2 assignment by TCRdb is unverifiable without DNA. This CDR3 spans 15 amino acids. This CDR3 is CASSNSGGAGETQYF.

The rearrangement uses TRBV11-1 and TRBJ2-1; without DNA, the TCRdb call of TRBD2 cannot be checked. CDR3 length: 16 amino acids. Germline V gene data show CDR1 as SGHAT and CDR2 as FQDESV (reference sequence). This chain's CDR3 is CASSPSTSGGLDEQFF.

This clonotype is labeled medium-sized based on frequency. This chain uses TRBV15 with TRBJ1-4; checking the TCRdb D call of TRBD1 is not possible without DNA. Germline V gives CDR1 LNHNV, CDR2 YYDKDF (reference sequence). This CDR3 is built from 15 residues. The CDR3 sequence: CATRGGGQGREKLFF.

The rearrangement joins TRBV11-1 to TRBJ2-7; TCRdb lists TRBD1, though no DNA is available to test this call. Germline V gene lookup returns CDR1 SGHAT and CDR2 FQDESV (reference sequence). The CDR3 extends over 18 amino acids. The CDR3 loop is CASSPVNRERGSSYEQYF.

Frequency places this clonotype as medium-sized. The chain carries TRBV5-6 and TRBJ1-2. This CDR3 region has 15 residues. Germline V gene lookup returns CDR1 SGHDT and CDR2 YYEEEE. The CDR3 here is CASSLVGREAYGYTF.